This T cell receptor beta chain was sequenced during a study of T cell responses to AZD1222 COVID-19 vaccine. Background on the study: Second doses that came at about 4 or about 12 weeks were put together.

Study findings and constraints: Possibly, clonal diversity was underestimated; donors were largely white British and included more females. Spike was spanned by vaccine-associated CD4 TCRs, which were dominant at 160-218 and 743-854.

Generated by immunoSEQ multiplex PCR, the TCRdb table keeps only in-frame clones and is missing some. The sample has 110,000 to 150,000 clones, around 90% seen once. The CDR3 totals 14 residues. Between the trimmed V and J ends, which lost 3 bases and 0 bases, there was a span of 8 bases. CDR1 SQVTM and CDR2 ANQGSEA come from the germline V gene. This clone was counted a single time. Its target is not known. The sequence was collected from an adult in good health. J is TRBJ1-4 and V is TRBV29-1; D uncertain. Sequencing was performed on peripheral blood, taken on day 0 of AZD1222 vaccination. CDR3 region: CSVDLGTTNEKLFF. The CDR3 coding sequence is TGCAGCGTTGATTTGGGGACAACTAATGAAAAACTGTTTTTT.